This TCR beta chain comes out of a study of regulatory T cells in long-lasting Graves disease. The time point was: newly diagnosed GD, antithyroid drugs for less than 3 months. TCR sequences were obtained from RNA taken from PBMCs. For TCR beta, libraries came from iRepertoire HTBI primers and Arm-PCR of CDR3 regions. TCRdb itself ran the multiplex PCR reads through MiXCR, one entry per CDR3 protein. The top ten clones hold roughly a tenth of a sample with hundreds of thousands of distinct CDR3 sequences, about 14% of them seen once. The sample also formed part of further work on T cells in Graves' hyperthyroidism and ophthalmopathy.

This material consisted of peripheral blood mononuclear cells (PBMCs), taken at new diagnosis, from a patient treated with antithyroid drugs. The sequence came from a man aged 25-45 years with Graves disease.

This CDR3 reads CASSRPGQGYGYTF. The CDR3 DNA is TGTGCCAGCAGCCGACCGGGACAGGGCTATGGCTACACCTTC. The chain uses TRBV3-1 and TRBJ1-2; 9 bases are a match to TRBD1. V trimming: 4 bases; J trimming: 4 bases; junction bases outside the gene matches: 4. Germline-derived CDR1 and CDR2 are LGHDT and YNNKEL (reference sequence). This CDR3 contains 14 residues.